The T cell receptor (beta chain) described here comes from a study of regulatory T cells in long-lasting Graves disease. Study observations and caveats: Persistent Graves' patients possessed reduced TCR diversity relative to recently diagnosed ones. Study of thyroid tissue was not done, with only peripheral blood studied.

This clonotype was recorded a few times. Its antigen remains unidentified. The germline V and J ends were trimmed by 6 bases and 3 bases, with 15 bases remaining between them. Germline V lookup: CDR1 SGHVS, CDR2 FNYEAQ. The CDR3 is 14 amino acids. Time point meaning: persistent/refractory GD, antithyroid drugs over 5 years with positive TRAb. Construction of the TCR library relied on RNA isolated from PBMCs. TCR beta libraries were built with iRepertoire HTBI primers and Arm-PCR of CDR3 regions. TCRdb re-analysed the multiplex PCR reads in MiXCR, keeping a single row per CDR3 protein. This sample carries more than 300,000 distinct CDR3 sequences, roughly 25% of them seen once, and the ten largest clones take around a quarter.

The material sequenced was peripheral blood mononuclear cells (PBMCs), taken when the disease was refractory, from a patient treated with antithyroid drugs. The sequence derives from a middle-aged woman with Graves disease. The gene calls are TRBV7-6 and TRBJ2-7, with D perhaps assigned TRBD1 or TRBD2 (6 bases each). The CDR3 nucleotides read TGTGCCAGCAGTCCCGGGGGCGCCTACTACGAGCAGTACTTC. It yields the protein CASSPGGAYYEQYF.